The entry below gives a single T cell receptor (beta chain) sequence along with its context. Its target is unknown. Sequencing used immunoSEQ multiplex PCR; TCRdb keeps in-frame clones, though not all of them. This table has about 140,000 clones, about 86% appearing once. The record originates from a study of cytomegalovirus exposure and HLA in healthy donors. This CDR3 has 17 residues. CDR1 LNHDA and CDR2 SQIVND come from the germline V gene (reference sequence). With V trimmed by 6 bases and J by 0 bases, 8 bases remained unmatched. Points from the study as a whole: The listing of 150 to 200 TCR beta chains classed them as cytomegalovirus-associated. According to a subsequent analysis, TCR clusters identified in the first cohort showed a tendency to co-occur across the 120 validation repertoires. Many donors carried some public TCRs, although rarity characterized most TCR sequences.

Separate from the approximately 720-subject first cohort was the 120-subject validation cohort, to which the donors belonged. Sequenced sample: PBMCs. The sequence was collected from a woman between 18 and 29 years old in good health and CMV-seropositive. The chain combines TRBV19 with TRBJ1-5; 10 bases are a match to TRBD1. Here the CDR3 DNA reads TGTGCCAGTAGCGGACAGGGGGTCCTATATAGCAATCAGCCCCAGCATTTT. Amino acids: CASSGQGVLYSNQPQHF. Combining the CDR3 with reference TRBV19 and TRBJ1-5 gives the whole variable domain DGGITQSPKYLFRKEGQNVTLSCEQNLNHDAMYWYRQDPGQGLRLIYYSQIVNDFQKGDIAEGYSVSREKKESFPLTVTSAQKNPTAFYLCASSGQGVLYSNQPQHFGDGTRLSIL.